This section outlines one T cell receptor beta chain sequence together with its context. Its antigen is currently not known. No much larger clone exists at a distance of one base, and base qualities are not known. V drops 3 bases and J drops 5 bases, leaving 14 bases in between. The germline V gene (reference sequence) provides CDR1 MNHEY and CDR2 SMNVEV. The CDR3, from cysteine to phenylalanine, totals 15 residues. Of the read, only the CDR3 DNA is kept; its 45 bases are in frame from base 1. The CDR3 regions of human TCRbeta chains were subjected to immunosequencing. Processing in the source paper ran as follows. Repertoire TCRs were matched against a reference library of SARS-CoV-2-specific TCRs generated with the MIRA antigen-specificity platform. Breadth was defined as the fraction of unique TCRs that were SARS-CoV-2-associated, and depth was defined as the fraction of total T cells that were SARS-CoV-2-associated. Using the MIRA data, every spike-specific TCR was mapped to the spike region that the TCR reacted to and assigned to either a CD4 or a CD8 class. Log10-transformed breadth and depth values were compared by one-way ANOVA with Sidak's multiple comparisons tests. What TCRdb holds here is the immuneACCESS table cut down to in-frame rearrangements. Part of the clones is not present; checked against another copy, under half of the missing clones reflect an unresolved V gene, and the others are unexplained. V and J calls and clone size follow that table, whereas D and trimming were derived from the DNA. The sample includes 75,000 to 100,000 clones, with 90% observed a single time. About 28% of the sample rests with the top ten.

These data originate in a study of T cell responses to AZD1222 COVID-19 vaccine (dated by TCRdb to the early 2020s). About the investigation overall: AZD1222 recipients whose second dose came at about 4 weeks and those whose second dose came at about 12 weeks were combined into one group, since spike-specific TCR depth and breadth did not differ between the two schedules. A total of approximately 240 trial participants underwent TCR sequencing, of whom about 210 received two doses of AZD1222 and roughly 25 received two doses of the MenACWY control vaccine. Trial participants were enrolled by age into 18-55, 56-69 and 70-plus year subgroups, with about 150, 27 and 61 TCR-sequenced participants respectively. Broader findings and caveats from the paper: Spike-specific TCR breadth and depth rose significantly after two AZD1222 doses compared with day 0 and with MenACWY recipients. The 56-69-year group was small, and its depth increase did not reach significance, likely because of low power. Because no day 14 peak-response samples were available, the repertoires could be characterized only after the peak T cell response. Vaccine-associated CD4 TCRs spanned the whole spike protein, with dominant responses in regions 160-218 and 743-854. Conclusions about previously exposed vaccinees are limited, since just a handful of AZD1222 recipients were seropositive for SARS-CoV-2 at baseline. Most participants were white British and females outnumbered males, and the authors suggested that clonal diversity may have been underestimated. Reportedly, close to half of the unique spike-specific TCRs recognized epitopes lying outside the regions that are mutated in the B.1.351 and B.1.1.7 variants.

Interpreted using the paper, the time point label stands for: baseline before first vaccination. The vaccinee samples were drawn from two UK trials, COV001 and COV002, one of which was a single-blind randomized controlled phase 2/3 trial testing AZD1222 (ChAdOx1 nCoV-19) in healthy adults. For TCRbeta chain sequencing, PBMC samples were collected from trial participants at day 0 and at day 28 after the second dose. Sample: peripheral blood, taken on day 0 of AZD1222 vaccination. The TCR sequence derives from an adult in good health. The chain uses TRBV27 and TRBJ2-1; TRBD1 is a weak D gene call, 5 bases matching. The DNA sequence follows: TGTGCCAGCAGTTTTCTGCCAGGGATAGACAATGAGCAGTTCTTC. It translates to CASSFLPGIDNEQFF.